The clone carrying this T cell receptor beta chain was observed many times. Antigen unknown. This specimen comes from a study of blood T cells in healthy people across ages. Study-level results: Estimated diversity across one million T cells was deemed an underestimate. Both naive CD4+ cell counts and diversity were greater in long-lived donors than in aged donors.

The length of the CDR3 is 18 residues. Germline assignment: CDR1 LGHNA and CDR2 YNFKEQ. With 0 bases removed from V and 2 bases from J, the gap between germline ends came to 19 bases. Together with a sample-barcoded 5' primer, a J-beta primer mix was included in a second PCR lasting about 6 to 11 cycles. A minimum of 3 million CDR3-containing paired-end reads was obtained for each sample. A single record per CDR3 protein comes from TCRdb applying MiXCR to the 5' RACE reads. Found here are roughly 700,000 distinct CDR3 sequences, about 34% of them singletons; the top ten hold 15%. Per sample, extraction of total RNA gave at least 6 micrograms in every case.

V gene TRBV4-2 combines with J gene TRBJ2-5; D is perhaps TRBD2 (5 bases). This TCR came from a woman older than 75 in good health. Material for sequencing was blood. CDR3 in amino acids: CASSQERASRRKQETQYF. CDR3 nucleotide sequence: TGTGCCAGCAGCCAAGAGAGGGCCAGTCGCAGGAAACAAGAGACCCAGTACTTC.